The TCR beta chain under discussion was sequenced for a study of response to subunit inactivated influenza vaccine. Study-wide results and limits: The authors offered the suggestion that each seasonal influenza vaccination recruits few new T cells.

The CDR3 covers 12 residues. V dropped 4 bases and J dropped 9 bases, with 7 bases sitting between them. This clonotype has ten or more counts. The antigen is undetermined. TCRdb redid the calling of the RT-PCR reads with MiXCR, one entry per CDR3 protein. The table records roughly 570,000 distinct CDR3 sequences, approximately 14% of them present only once. The rearrangement uses TRBV12-3 or TRBV12-4 and TRBJ1-6; the D is unclear. This TCR derives from a man aged 45-65 years who received an inactivated influenza vaccine. This sample comprised PBMCs from blood, obtained about 12 days after vaccination. CDR3 in amino acids: CASSSGVSPLHF. The CDR3 nucleotides read TGTGCCAGCAGTTCCGGGGTTTCACCCCTCCACTTT.